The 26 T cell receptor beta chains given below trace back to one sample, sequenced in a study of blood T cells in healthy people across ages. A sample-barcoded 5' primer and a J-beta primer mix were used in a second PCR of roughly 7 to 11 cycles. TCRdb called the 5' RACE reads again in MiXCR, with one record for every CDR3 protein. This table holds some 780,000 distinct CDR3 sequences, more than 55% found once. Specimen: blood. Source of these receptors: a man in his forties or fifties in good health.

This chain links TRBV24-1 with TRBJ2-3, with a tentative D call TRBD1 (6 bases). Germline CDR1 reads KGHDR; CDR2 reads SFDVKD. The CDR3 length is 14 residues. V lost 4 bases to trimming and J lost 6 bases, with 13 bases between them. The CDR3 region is CATSDVQGSDTQYF. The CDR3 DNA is TGTGCCACCAGTGACGTACAGGGATCCGATACGCAGTATTTT.

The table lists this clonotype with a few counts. The CDR3, as DNA: TGCAGCGTTGAAGAGGGCCCTTACGAGCAGTACTTC. The encoded protein is CSVEEGPYEQYF. The chain has TRBV29-1 and TRBJ2-4; no reliable D call. Matching the DNA end better, TRBJ2-7 makes the J call doubtful. The germline V gene has CDR1 SQVTM and CDR2 ANQGSEA. This CDR3 has 12 residues.

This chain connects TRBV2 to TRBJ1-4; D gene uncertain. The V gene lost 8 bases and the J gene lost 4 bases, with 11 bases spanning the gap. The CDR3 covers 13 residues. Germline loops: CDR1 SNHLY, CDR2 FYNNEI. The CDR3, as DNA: TGTGCCAGCGTATGGACCCGTAATGAAAAACTGTTTTTT. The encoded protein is CASVWTRNEKLFF. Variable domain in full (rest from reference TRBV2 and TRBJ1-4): EPEVTQTPSHQVTQMGQEVILRCVPISNHLYFYWYRQILGQKVEFLVSFYNNEISEKSEIFDDQFSVERPDGSNFTLKIRSTKLEDSAMYFCASVWTRNEKLFFGSGTQLSVL.

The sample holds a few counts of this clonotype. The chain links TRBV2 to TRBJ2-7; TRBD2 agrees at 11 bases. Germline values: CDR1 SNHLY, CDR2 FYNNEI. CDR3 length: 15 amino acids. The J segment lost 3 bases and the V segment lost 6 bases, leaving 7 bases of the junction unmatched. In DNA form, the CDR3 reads TGTGCCAGCAGGCCTACTAGCGGGAGTCGCTACGAGCAGTACTTC. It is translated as CASRPTSGSRYEQYF.

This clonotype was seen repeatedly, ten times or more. CDR3: CAISDGLDNTGELFF. For the CDR3, the DNA is TGTGCCATCAGTGACGGACTAGATAACACCGGGGAGCTGTTTTTT. This rearrangement joins TRBV10-3 to TRBJ2-2, with 7 bases matching TRBD2. J gave up 2 bases and V 3 bases, and 3 bases lay outside the gene matches. CDR1 and CDR2 from the germline V gene are ENHRY and SYGVKD. The CDR3 length is 15 residues.

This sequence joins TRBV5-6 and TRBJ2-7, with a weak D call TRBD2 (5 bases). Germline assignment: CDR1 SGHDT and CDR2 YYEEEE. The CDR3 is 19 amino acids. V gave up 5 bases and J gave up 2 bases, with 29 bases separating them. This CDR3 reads CASSLSLGRMLAGPYEQYF. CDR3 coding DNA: TGTGCCAGCAGTTTAAGTCTTGGTCGCATGCTGGCGGGCCCCTACGAGCAGTACTTC.

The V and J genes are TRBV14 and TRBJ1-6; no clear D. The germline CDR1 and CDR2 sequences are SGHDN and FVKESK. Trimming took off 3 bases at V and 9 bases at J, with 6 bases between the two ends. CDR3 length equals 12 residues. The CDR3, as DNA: TGTGCCAGCAGCCAGGGAGGTTCACCCCTCCACTTT. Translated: CASSQGGSPLHF.

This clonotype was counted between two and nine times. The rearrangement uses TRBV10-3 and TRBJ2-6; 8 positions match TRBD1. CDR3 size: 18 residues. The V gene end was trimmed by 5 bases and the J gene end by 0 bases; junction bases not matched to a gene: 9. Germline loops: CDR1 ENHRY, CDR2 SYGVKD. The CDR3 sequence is CAISSPTGVASGANVLTF. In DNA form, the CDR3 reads TGTGCCATCAGTTCCCCGACAGGGGTGGCCTCTGGGGCCAACGTCCTGACTTTC.

The CDR3 sequence is CASSGDGRDYGYTF. In DNA, the CDR3 is TGTGCCAGCAGTGGGGACGGACGGGACTATGGCTACACCTTC. The genes are TRBV2 and TRBJ1-2; D might be TRBD1 (5 bases). Germline V gives CDR1 SNHLY, CDR2 FYNNEI. V was cut by 4 bases and J by 3 bases, with 12 bases left in between. This CDR3 has 14 amino acids.

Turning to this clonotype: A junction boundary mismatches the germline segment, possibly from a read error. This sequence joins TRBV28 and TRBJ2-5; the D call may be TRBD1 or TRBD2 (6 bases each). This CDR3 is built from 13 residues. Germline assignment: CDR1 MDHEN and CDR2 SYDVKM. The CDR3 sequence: CASVGAGQETRYF. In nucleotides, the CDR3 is TGTGCCAGCGTTGGGGCGGGACAAGAGACCCGGTACTTC. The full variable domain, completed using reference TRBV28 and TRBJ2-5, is DVKVTQSSRYLVKRTGEKVFLECVQDMDHENMFWYRQDPGLGLRLIYFSYDVKMKEKGDIPEGYSVSREKKERFSLILESASTNQTSMYLCASVGAGQETRYFGPGTRLLVL.

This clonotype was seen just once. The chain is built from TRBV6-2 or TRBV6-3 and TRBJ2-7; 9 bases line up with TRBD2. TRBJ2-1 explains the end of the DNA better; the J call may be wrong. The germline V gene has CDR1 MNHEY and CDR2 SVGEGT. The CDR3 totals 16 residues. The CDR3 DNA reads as TGTGCCAGCAGTGCCCCAGTAGCGGGAGTCCCTCATGAGCAGTTCTTC. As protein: CASSAPVAGVPHEQFF.

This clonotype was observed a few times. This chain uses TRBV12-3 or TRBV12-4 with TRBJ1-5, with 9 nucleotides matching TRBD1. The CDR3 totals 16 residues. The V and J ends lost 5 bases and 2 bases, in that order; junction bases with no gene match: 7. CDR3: CASSIWTGEGNQPQHF. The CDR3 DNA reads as TGTGCCAGCAGTATCTGGACAGGGGAGGGCAATCAGCCCCAGCATTTT.

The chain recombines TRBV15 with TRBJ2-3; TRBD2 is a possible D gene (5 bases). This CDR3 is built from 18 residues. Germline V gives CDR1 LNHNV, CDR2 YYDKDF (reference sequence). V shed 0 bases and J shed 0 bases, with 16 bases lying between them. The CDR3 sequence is CATSREAEGDASTDTQYF. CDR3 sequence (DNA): TGTGCCACCAGCAGAGAGGCAGAGGGTGACGCTAGCACAGATACGCAGTATTTT.

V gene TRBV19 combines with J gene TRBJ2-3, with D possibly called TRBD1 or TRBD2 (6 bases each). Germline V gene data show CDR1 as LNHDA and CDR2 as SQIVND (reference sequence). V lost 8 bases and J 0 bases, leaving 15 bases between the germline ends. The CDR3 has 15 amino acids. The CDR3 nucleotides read TGTGCCAGTGGGATGGGGGGCGGGAGCACAGATACGCAGTATTTT. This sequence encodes CASGMGGGSTDTQYF.

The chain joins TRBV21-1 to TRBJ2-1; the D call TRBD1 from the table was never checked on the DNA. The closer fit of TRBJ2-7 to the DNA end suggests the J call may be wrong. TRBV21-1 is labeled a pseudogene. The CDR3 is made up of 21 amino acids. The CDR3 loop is CASSKLGRPRQERRSYNEQYF. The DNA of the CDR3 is TGTGCCAGCAGCAAACTAGGTCGACCAAGACAGGAGCGTCGATCCTACAATGAGCAGTACTTC.

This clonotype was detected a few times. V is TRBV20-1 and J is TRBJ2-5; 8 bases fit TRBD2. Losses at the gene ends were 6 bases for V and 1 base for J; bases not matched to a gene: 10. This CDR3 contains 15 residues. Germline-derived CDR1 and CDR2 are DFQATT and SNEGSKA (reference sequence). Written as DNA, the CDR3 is TGCAGTGCACTCCCACGGGGGGGGACCCAAGAGACCCAGTACTTC. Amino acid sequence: CSALPRGGTQETQYF.

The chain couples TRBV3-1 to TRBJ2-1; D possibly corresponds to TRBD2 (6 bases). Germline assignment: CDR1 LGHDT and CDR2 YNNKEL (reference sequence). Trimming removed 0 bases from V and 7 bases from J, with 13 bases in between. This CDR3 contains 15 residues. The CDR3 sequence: CASSQDQLAQNEQFF. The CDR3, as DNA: TGTGCCAGCAGCCAAGATCAACTAGCCCAAAATGAGCAGTTCTTC.

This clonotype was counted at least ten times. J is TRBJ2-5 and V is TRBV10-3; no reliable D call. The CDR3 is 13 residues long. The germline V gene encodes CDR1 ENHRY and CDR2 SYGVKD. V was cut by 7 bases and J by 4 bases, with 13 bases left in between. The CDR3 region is CAITGGVGETQYF. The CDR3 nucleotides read TGTGCCATCACGGGTGGAGTGGGAGAGACCCAGTACTTC.

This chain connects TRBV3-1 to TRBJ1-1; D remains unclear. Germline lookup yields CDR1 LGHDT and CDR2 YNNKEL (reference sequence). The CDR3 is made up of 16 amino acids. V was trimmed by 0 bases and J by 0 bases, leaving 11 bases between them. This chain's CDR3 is CASSQDDKGMNTEAFF. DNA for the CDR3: TGTGCCAGCAGCCAAGACGACAAGGGTATGAACACTGAAGCTTTCTTT.

DNA for the CDR3: TGTGCCAGCAGCTTAGCCCAGGCCCCCCCGACGGGGACAGTTAACAATGAGCAGTTCTTC. Protein product: CASSLAQAPPTGTVNNEQFF. The rearrangement uses TRBV11-2 and TRBJ2-1; 7 bases map to TRBD1. V shed 1 base, J shed 5 bases, and the junction held 20 bases outside the gene matches. Germline lookup yields CDR1 SGHAT and CDR2 FQNNGV. This CDR3 is built from 20 residues.

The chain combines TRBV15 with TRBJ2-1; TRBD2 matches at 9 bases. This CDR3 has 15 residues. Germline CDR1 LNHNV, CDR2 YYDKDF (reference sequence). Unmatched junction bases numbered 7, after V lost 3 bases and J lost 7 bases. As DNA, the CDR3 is TGTGCCACCAGCAGTTTAGCGGGAGAGGGGAATGAGCAGTTCTTC. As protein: CATSSLAGEGNEQFF.

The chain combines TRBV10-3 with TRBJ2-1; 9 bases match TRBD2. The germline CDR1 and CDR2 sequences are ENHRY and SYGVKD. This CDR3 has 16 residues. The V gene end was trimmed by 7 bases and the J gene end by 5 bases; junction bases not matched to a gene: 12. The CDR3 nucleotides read TGTGCCATCAATATTCGTGGGACTAGCAGCCACAATGAGCAGTTCTTC. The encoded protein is CAINIRGTSSHNEQFF.

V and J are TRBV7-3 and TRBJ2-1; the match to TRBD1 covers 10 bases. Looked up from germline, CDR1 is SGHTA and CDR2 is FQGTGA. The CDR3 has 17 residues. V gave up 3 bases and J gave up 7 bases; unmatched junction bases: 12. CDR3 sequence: CASSLFPGQGIGNEQFF. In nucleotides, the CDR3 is TGTGCCAGCAGCTTGTTCCCGGGACAGGGGATCGGTAATGAGCAGTTCTTC.

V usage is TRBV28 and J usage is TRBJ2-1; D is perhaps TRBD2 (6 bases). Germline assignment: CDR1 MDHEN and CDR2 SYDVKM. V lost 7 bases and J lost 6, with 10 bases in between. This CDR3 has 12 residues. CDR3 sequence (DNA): TGTGCCAGCAAAATTAGCGGCAATGAGCAGTTCTTC. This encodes CASKISGNEQFF.

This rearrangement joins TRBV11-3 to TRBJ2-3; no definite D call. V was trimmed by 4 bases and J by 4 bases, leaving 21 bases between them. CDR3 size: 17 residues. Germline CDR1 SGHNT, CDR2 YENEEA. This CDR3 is CASSYGLVADIADTQYF. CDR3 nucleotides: TGTGCCAGCAGCTACGGTTTGGTAGCTGATATCGCAGATACGCAGTATTTT.

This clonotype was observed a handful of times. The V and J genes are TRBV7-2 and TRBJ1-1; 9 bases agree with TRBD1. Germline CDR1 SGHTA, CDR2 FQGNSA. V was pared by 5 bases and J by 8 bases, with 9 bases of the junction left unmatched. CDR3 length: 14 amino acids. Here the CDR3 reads CASSPDRGGLEAFF. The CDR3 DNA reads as TGTGCCAGCAGCCCGGACAGGGGCGGCCTAGAAGCTTTCTTT.